Following are 12 T cell receptor beta chains from one sample sequenced in a study of blood T cell repertoires in COVID-19. The data were produced by immunoSEQ multiplex PCR, yet TCRdb's version contains in-frame clones alone and is incomplete. Of roughly 250,000 clones listed, around nine tenths are singletons. Sample: PBMCs or T cells enriched from blood (not recorded which). These receptor sequences come from a woman between 40 and 50 years old who had been exposed to COVID-19.

This chain connects TRBV12-3 or TRBV12-4 to TRBJ2-1; D ambiguous. With 5 bases removed from V and 3 bases from J, the gap between germline ends came to 5 bases. The CDR3 extends over 12 amino acids. The CDR3 sequence: CASSEDYNEQFF. CDR3 nucleotides: TGTGCCAGCAGTGAGGACTACAATGAGCAGTTCTTC.

The chain links TRBV14 to TRBJ2-1; 11 nucleotides line up with TRBD2. The ends lost 6 bases at V and 7 bases at J; junction bases unmatched: 5. The CDR3 consists of 14 residues. CDR1 SGHDN and CDR2 FVKESK come from the germline V gene. CDR3 region: CASSVSGGVNEQFF. CDR3 bases: TGTGCCAGCAGTGTTAGCGGGGGGGTGAATGAGCAGTTCTTC.

The DNA of the CDR3 is TGTGCCAGCAGCCCGCCACTAGCGGGAACGAACACCGGGGAGCTGTTTTTT. Translating it yields CASSPPLAGTNTGELFF. The gene calls are TRBV3-1 (or the pseudogene TRBV3-2) and TRBJ2-2; 10 bases match TRBD2. Germline CDR1 and CDR2: LGHDT and YNNKEL (reference sequence). The V segment lost 4 bases and the J segment 0 bases; nucleotides outside the gene matches: 5. CDR3 length: 17 residues.

This chain joins TRBV12-3 or TRBV12-4 and TRBJ1-5; D gene uncertain. The CDR3 has 13 residues. V was shortened by 4 bases and J by 7 bases, with 11 bases between the two germline ends. CDR3 sequence: CASSYGRGQPQHF. CDR3 nucleotide sequence: TGTGCCAGCAGTTATGGCCGAGGACAGCCCCAGCATTTT.

The chain uses TRBV5-6 and TRBJ2-3, with 10 bases identical to TRBD2. Germline CDR1 reads SGHDT; CDR2 reads YYEEEE. The CDR3 covers 15 residues. Trimming took 4 bases from V and 5 from J; bases not matched to a gene: 7. The CDR3 DNA reads as TGTGCCAGCAGCCCCCGACTAGCGGGTGAAGATACGCAGTATTTT. Amino acid sequence: CASSPRLAGEDTQYF.

About this clone: Within the sample, other DNA sequences also encode this same CDR3. This sequence joins TRBV3-1 (or the pseudogene TRBV3-2) and TRBJ2-3, with 11 positions matching TRBD2. CDR3 size: 17 residues. The germline V gene has CDR1 LGHDT and CDR2 YNNKEL (reference sequence). V was clipped by 3 bases and J by 0 bases; unmatched bases: 5. The CDR3 DNA is TGTGCCAGCAGCCAGGGGACTAGCGGAACTAGCACAGATACGCAGTATTTT. The encoded protein is CASSQGTSGTSTDTQYF.

The chain couples TRBV27 to TRBJ2-3, with TRBD2 identical over 16 bases. The V gene's germline CDR1 is MNHEY and CDR2 SMNVEV (reference sequence). With 5 bases clipped from V and 1 base from J, the junction kept 6 bases outside the gene matches. The CDR3 is 18 amino acids. As DNA, the CDR3 is TGTGCCAGCAGTCTGGGACTAGCGGGAGGGCCTGGCACAGATACGCAGTATTTT. Protein sequence: CASSLGLAGGPGTDTQYF.

J is TRBJ1-1 and V is TRBV7-2; tentative D call: TRBD1 (5 bases). The V and J ends lost 5 bases and 1 base respectively, with 8 bases between them. CDR3 size: 13 residues. In germline, CDR1 is SGHTA, CDR2 FQGNSA. CDR3 sequence (DNA): TGTGCCAGCAGCGCTCAGGGGAACACTGAAGCTTTCTTT. Amino acid sequence: CASSAQGNTEAFF.

This clone appeared once. The junction departs from the called germline gene at one end, perhaps through a read error. The chain couples TRBV5-1 to TRBJ2-1; TRBD2 agrees at 8 bases. Germline CDR1 reads SGHRS; CDR2 reads YFSETQ. CDR3 length: 15 residues. In DNA form, the CDR3 reads TGTGCCAGCAGCGACGGACTAGCAAGTTACAATGAGCAGTTCTTC. Amino acid sequence: CASSDGLASYNEQFF.

The V call is TRBV6-5, the J call TRBJ1-2; TRBD1 aligns across 8 bases. CDR3 length: 14 residues. The V segment lost 6 bases and the J segment 7 bases; nucleotides outside the gene matches: 10. CDR1 and CDR2 from the germline V gene are MNHEY and SVGAGI. The CDR3 DNA sequence: TGTGCCAGCAGCCCACCCCAACAGGGGGGTGGCTACACCTTC. Residues: CASSPPQQGGGYTF.

The CDR3 region is CSVDNRANYGYTF. DNA for the CDR3: TGCAGCGTTGACAACAGGGCTAACTATGGCTACACCTTC. This chain connects TRBV29-1 to TRBJ1-2; D might be TRBD1 (6 bases). V was shortened by 3 bases and J by 0 bases, with 8 bases between the two germline ends. Germline V gene sequence: CDR1 SQVTM, CDR2 ANQGSEA. CDR3 length: 13 residues.

This clone was seen more than once but under ten times. This rearrangement joins TRBV24-1 to TRBJ1-2, with TRBD1 matching 8 bases. Germline V gene lookup returns CDR1 KGHDR and CDR2 SFDVKD. Losses at the gene ends were 5 bases for V and 4 bases for J; bases not matched to a gene: 14. CDR3 length equals 17 residues. The CDR3 DNA sequence: TGTGCCACCAGTGGGCCCGAATCAGGGGGCGCGTTCTATGGCTACACCTTC. Protein sequence: CATSGPESGGAFYGYTF.